This TCR beta chain stems from a study of blood T cell repertoires in COVID-19. V shed 2 bases and J shed 2 bases, with 10 bases lying between them. CDR3 length: 14 residues. Germline values: CDR1 LNHDA, CDR2 SQIVND (reference sequence). Some clones are missing from TCRdb's copy, which holds only in-frame ones; the method was immunoSEQ multiplex PCR. The repertoire consists of around 270,000 clones, with about nine tenths occurring once and the leading ten covering under 3%. The V and J genes are TRBV19 and TRBJ2-7; D ambiguous. Source material: peripheral blood. The sequence was collected from a person aged 18 to 29 with COVID-19, enrolled during active disease. CDR3 in amino acids: CASSIYGPPYEQYF. CDR3 DNA sequence: TGTGCCAGTAGTATATACGGTCCCCCCTACGAGCAGTACTTC.